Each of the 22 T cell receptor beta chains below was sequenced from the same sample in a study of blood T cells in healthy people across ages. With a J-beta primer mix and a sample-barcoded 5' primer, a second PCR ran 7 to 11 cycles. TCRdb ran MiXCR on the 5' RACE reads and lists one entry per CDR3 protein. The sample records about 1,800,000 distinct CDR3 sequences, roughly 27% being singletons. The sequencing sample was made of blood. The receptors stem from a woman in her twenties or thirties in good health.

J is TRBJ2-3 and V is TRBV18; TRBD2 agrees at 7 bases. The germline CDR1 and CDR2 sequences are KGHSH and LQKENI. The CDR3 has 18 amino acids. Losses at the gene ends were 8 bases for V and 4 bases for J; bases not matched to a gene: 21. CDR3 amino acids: CASLPTRAGVRSSDTQYF. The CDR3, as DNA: TGTGCCAGCCTACCAACTCGGGCGGGAGTGAGGTCATCAGATACGCAGTATTTT.

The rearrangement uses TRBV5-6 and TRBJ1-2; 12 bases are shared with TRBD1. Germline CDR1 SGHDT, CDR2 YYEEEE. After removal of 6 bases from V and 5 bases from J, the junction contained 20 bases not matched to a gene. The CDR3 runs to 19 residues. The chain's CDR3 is CASNLEGAGTGGSKYGYTF. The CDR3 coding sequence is TGTGCCAGCAACCTCGAGGGCGCCGGGACAGGGGGCTCGAAATATGGCTACACCTTC.

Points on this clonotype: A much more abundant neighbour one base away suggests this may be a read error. The CDR3 loop is CSARGPRLDYNEQFF. Written as DNA, the CDR3 is TGCAGTGCTAGAGGGCCGAGACTAGACTACAATGAGCAGTTCTTC. The chain joins TRBV20-1 to TRBJ2-1, with a tentative D call TRBD2 (6 bases). This CDR3 region has 15 residues. Germline V gene sequence: CDR1 DFQATT, CDR2 SNEGSKA (reference sequence). V gave up 1 base and J gave up 3 bases, with 13 bases separating them.

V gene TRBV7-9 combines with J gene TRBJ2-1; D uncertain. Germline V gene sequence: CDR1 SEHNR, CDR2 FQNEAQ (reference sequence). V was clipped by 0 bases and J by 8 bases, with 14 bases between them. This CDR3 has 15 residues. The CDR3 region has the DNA TGTGCCAGCAGCTTAGCGCGTGGCAGCTTGGATGAGCAGTTCTTC. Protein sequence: CASSLARGSLDEQFF.

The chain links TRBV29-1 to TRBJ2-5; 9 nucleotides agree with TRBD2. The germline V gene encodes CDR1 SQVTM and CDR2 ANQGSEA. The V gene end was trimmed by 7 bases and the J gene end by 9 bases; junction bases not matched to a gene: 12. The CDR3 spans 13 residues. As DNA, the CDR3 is TGCAGCGGAATAGCGGGAGTAGGGGAGGCCCAGTACTTC. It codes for CSGIAGVGEAQYF.

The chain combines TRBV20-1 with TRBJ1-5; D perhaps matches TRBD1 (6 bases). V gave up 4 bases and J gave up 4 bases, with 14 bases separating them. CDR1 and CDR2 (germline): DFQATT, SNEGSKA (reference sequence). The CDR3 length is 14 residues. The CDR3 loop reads CSATGAQRNQPQHF. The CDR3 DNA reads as TGCAGTGCTACGGGGGCGCAAAGGAATCAGCCCCAGCATTTT.

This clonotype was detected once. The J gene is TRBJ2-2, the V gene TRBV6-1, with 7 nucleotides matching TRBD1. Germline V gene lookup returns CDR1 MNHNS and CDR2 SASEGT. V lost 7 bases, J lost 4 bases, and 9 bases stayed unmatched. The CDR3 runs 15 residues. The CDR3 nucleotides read TGTGCCAGCACCCGAAGCCGGACAGGCACCGGGGAGCTGTTTTTT. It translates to CASTRSRTGTGELFF.

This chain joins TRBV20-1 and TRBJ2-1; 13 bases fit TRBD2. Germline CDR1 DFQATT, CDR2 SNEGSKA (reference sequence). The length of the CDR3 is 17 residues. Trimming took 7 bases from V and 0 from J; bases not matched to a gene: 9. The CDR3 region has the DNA TGCAGTGTTTCGGGACTAGCGGGGTTACGCTCCTACAATGAGCAGTTCTTC. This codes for CSVSGLAGLRSYNEQFF.

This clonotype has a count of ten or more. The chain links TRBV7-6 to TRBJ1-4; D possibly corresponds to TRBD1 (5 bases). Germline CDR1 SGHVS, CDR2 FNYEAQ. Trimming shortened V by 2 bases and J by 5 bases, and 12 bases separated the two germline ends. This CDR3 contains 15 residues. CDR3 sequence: CASSLQGRRNEKLFF. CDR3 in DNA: TGTGCCAGCAGCTTACAGGGACGGAGAAATGAAAAACTGTTTTTT.

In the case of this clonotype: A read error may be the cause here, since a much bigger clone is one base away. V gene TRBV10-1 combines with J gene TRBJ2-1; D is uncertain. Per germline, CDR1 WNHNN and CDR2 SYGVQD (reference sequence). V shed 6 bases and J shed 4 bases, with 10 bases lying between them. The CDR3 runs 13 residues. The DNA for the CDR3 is TGCGCCAGCAGGGAGCACCGATACAATGAGCAGTTCTTC. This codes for CASREHRYNEQFF.

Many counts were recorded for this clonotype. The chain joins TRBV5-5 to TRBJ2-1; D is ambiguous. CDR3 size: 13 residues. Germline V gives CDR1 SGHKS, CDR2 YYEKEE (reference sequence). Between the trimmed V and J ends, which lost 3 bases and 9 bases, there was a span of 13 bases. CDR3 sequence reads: CASSSTPFGEQFF. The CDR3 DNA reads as TGTGCCAGCAGCTCTACCCCGTTCGGTGAGCAGTTCTTC.

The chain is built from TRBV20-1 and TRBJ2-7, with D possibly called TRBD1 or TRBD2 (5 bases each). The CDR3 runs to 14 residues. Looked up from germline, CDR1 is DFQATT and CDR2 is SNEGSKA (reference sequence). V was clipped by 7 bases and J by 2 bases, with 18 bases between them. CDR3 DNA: TGCAGTGGAACCGGGACGGACTTCACCTACGAGCAGTACTTC. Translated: CSGTGTDFTYEQYF.

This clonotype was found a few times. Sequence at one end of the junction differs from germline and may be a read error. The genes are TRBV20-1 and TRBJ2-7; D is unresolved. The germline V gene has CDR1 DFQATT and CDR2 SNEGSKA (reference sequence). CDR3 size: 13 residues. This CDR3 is CSAVGRRTYEQYF. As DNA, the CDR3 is TGCAGTGCCGTGGGCAGACGAACCTATGAGCAGTACTTC.

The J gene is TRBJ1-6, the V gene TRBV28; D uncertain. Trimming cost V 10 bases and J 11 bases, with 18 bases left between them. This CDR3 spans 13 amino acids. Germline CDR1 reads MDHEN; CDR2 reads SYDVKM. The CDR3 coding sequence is TGTGCCACCGCGTCTTCGGGCGGCGCACCCCTCCACTTT. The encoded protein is CATASSGGAPLHF.

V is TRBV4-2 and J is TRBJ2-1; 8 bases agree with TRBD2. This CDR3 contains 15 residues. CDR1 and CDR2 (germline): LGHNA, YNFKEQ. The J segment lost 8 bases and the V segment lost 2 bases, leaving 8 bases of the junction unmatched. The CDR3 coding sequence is TGTGCCAGCAGCCAAATCTCCGGGGGGGTAGATGAGCAGTTCTTC. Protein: CASSQISGGVDEQFF.

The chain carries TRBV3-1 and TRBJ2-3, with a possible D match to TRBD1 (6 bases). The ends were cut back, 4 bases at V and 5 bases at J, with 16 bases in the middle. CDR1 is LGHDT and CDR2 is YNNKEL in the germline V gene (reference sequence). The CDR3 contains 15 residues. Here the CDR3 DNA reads TGTGCCAGCAGCCCTATCGCAGGGGATGGAGATACGCAGTATTTT. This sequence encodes CASSPIAGDGDTQYF.

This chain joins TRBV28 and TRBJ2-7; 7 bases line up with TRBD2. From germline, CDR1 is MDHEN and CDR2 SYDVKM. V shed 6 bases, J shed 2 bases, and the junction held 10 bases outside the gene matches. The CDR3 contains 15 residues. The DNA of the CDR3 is TGTGCCAGCAGCCCATATAGCGGGCGCGCCTACGAGCAGTACTTC. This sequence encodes CASSPYSGRAYEQYF.

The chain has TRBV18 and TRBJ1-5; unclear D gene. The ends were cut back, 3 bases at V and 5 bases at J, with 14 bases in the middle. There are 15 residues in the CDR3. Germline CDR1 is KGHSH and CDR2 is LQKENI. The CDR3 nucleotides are TGTGCCAGCTCACCCGGGTGGGGAAGGGATCAGCCCCAGCATTTT. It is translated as CASSPGWGRDQPQHF.

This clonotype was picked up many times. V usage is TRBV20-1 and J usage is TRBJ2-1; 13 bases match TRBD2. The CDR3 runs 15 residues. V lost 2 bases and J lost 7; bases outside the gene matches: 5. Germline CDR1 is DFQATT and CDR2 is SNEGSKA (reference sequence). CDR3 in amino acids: CSARRTSGGGNEQFF. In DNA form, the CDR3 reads TGCAGTGCTAGACGGACTAGCGGGGGCGGAAATGAGCAGTTCTTC.

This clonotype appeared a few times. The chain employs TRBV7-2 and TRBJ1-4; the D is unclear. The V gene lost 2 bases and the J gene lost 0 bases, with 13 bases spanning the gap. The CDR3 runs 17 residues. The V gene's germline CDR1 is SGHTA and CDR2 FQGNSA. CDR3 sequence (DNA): TGTGCCAGCAGCTTACTCCCACAAGGGACAACTAATGAAAAACTGTTTTTT. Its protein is CASSLLPQGTTNEKLFF.

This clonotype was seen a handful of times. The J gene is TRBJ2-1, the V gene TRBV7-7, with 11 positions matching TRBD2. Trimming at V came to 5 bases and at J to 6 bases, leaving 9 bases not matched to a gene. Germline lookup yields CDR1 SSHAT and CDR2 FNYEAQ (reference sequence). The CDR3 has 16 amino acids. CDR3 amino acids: CASSPSTSGSSNEQFF. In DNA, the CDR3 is TGTGCCAGCAGCCCCTCAACTAGCGGGAGTAGCAATGAGCAGTTCTTC.

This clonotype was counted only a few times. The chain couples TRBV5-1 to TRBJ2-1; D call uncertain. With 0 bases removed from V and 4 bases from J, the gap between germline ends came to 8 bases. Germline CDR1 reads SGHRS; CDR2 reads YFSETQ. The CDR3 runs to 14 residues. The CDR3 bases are TGCGCCAGCAGCTTGGTTCCAGATTACAATGAGCAGTTCTTC. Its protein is CASSLVPDYNEQFF.